A selection of T cell receptor beta chains follows, all from one sample in a study of radiation and T cells in renal cell carcinoma. Data came from immunoSEQ multiplex PCR; TCRdb stores just in-frame clones and leaves some out. The sample lists more than 15,000 clones, around 50% seen once, with roughly 12% in the top ten. This sample comprised tumor tissue, obtained from a patient whose treatment included radiotherapy and nephrectomy. The source of these receptors is a man between 45 and 60 years old with renal cell carcinoma. CDR3s include the opening cysteine and the closing phenylalanine or tryptophan. D genes are given only for firm matches. The size field is filled for only some rows; it gives once, few, many or a size class.

cdr3_aa: CASSPPGTSNGYTF; cdr3_nt: TGTGCCAGCTCACCGCCCGGGACAAGTAATGGCTACACCTTC; v_call: TRBV18; d_call: NA; clone_size: NA; j_call: TRBJ1-2
cdr3_aa: CASSPQEGAYEQYF; cdr3_nt: TGTGCCAGCAGCCCGCAGGAAGGAGCCTACGAGCAGTACTTC; v_call: TRBV4-2; d_call: NA; clone_size: NA; j_call: TRBJ2-7
cdr3_aa: CASSLADRVRTF; cdr3_nt: TGTGCCAGCAGCTTAGCCGACAGGGTTCGCACCTTC; v_call: TRBV5-5; d_call: TRBD1; clone_size: NA; j_call: TRBJ1-2
cdr3_aa: CASSLFDEQYF; cdr3_nt: TGTGCCAGCAGTTTATTCGACGAGCAGTACTTC; v_call: TRBV28; d_call: NA; clone_size: medium-sized; j_call: TRBJ2-7
cdr3_aa: CASLKDRGDSPLHF; cdr3_nt: TGTGCCAGCCTGAAAGACAGGGGGGATTCACCCCTCCACTTT; v_call: TRBV2; d_call: TRBD1; clone_size: NA; j_call: TRBJ1-6
cdr3_aa: CASSETSYLNTEAFF; cdr3_nt: TGCGCCAGCAGCGAGACCTCCTATTTGAACACTGAAGCTTTCTTT; v_call: TRBV5-1; d_call: NA; clone_size: NA; j_call: TRBJ1-1
cdr3_aa: CASEGNGEQFF; cdr3_nt: TGCGCCAGTGAGGGTAATGGGGAGCAGTTCTTC; v_call: TRBV10-1; d_call: NA; clone_size: NA; j_call: TRBJ2-1
cdr3_aa: CASSQGAQRGETQYF; cdr3_nt: TGCGCCAGCAGCCAAGGTGCCCAGCGGGGAGAGACCCAGTACTTC; v_call: TRBV4-3; d_call: TRBD2; clone_size: NA; j_call: TRBJ2-5
cdr3_aa: CASSDSGLFGGYTF; cdr3_nt: TGTGCCAGCAGTGATTCGGGGCTGTTTGGCGGCTACACCTTC; v_call: TRBV6-4; d_call: NA; clone_size: NA; j_call: TRBJ1-2
cdr3_aa: CASKADQETQYF; cdr3_nt: TGTGCCAGCAAAGCCGACCAAGAGACCCAGTACTTC; v_call: TRBV7-8; d_call: NA; clone_size: NA; j_call: TRBJ2-5
cdr3_aa: CASRETGGGYNEQFF; cdr3_nt: TGTGCCAGCAGGGAGACGGGCGGGGGGTACAATGAGCAGTTCTTC; v_call: TRBV2; d_call: TRBD2; clone_size: few; j_call: TRBJ2-1
cdr3_aa: CAWVAGGPGEQFF; cdr3_nt: TGTGCCTGGGTCGCGGGGGGGCCAGGTGAGCAGTTCTTC; v_call: TRBV30; d_call: TRBD2; clone_size: NA; j_call: TRBJ2-1
cdr3_aa: CASSLVGGTTNEKLFF; cdr3_nt: TGTGCCAGCAGTTTAGTTGGGGGAACAACTAATGAAAAACTGTTTTTT; v_call: TRBV28; d_call: NA; clone_size: few; j_call: TRBJ1-4
cdr3_aa: CASSQEFRGLINYGYTF; cdr3_nt: TGCGCCAGCAGCCAAGAATTCAGGGGTCTCATTAACTATGGCTACACCTTC; v_call: TRBV4-3; d_call: NA; clone_size: NA; j_call: TRBJ1-2
cdr3_aa: CASSVDRGGYEQYF; cdr3_nt: TGTGCCAGCAGCGTAGACAGGGGGGGCTACGAGCAGTACTTC; v_call: TRBV7-2; d_call: TRBD1; clone_size: NA; j_call: TRBJ2-7
cdr3_aa: CASSPTQGPTEGGYTF; cdr3_nt: TGTGCCAGCTCACCAACGCAGGGGCCAACGGAGGGTGGCTACACCTTC; v_call: TRBV18; d_call: NA; clone_size: few; j_call: TRBJ1-2
cdr3_aa: CASSLEVGGPDEQFF; cdr3_nt: TGCGCCAGCAGCTTGGAGGTGGGAGGGCCGGATGAGCAGTTCTTC; v_call: TRBV5-1; d_call: TRBD2; clone_size: NA; j_call: TRBJ2-1
cdr3_aa: CASSFYSGSGTDTQYF; cdr3_nt: TGTGCCAGCAGTTTCTACAGCGGGAGTGGTACAGATACGCAGTATTTT; v_call: TRBV27; d_call: TRBD2; clone_size: few; j_call: TRBJ2-3
cdr3_aa: CASSPLKGQGPYEQYF; cdr3_nt: TGTGCCAGCTCTCCCCTAAAGGGACAGGGACCGTACGAGCAGTACTTC; v_call: TRBV18; d_call: TRBD1; clone_size: NA; j_call: TRBJ2-7
cdr3_aa: CASSPGLDQETQYF; cdr3_nt: TGTGCCAGCTCACCCGGGTTAGACCAAGAGACCCAGTACTTC; v_call: TRBV18; d_call: NA; clone_size: NA; j_call: TRBJ2-5
cdr3_aa: CASRGLIGGEQYF; cdr3_nt: TGTGCCAGTAGAGGCTTGATAGGGGGCGAGCAGTACTTC; v_call: TRBV19; d_call: NA; clone_size: NA; j_call: TRBJ2-7
cdr3_aa: CASRGLQGGSEQYF; cdr3_nt: TGTGCCAGCAGGGGACTGCAAGGGGGGTCGGAGCAGTACTTC; v_call: TRBV2; d_call: NA; clone_size: few; j_call: TRBJ2-7
cdr3_aa: CASSDRGTDTQYF; cdr3_nt: TGTGCCAGCAGCGACAGGGGGACAGATACGCAGTATTTT; v_call: TRBV27; d_call: TRBD1; clone_size: NA; j_call: TRBJ2-3
cdr3_aa: CAGQGALGGYTF; cdr3_nt: TGTGCCGGACAGGGGGCTTTGGGTGGCTACACCTTC; v_call: TRBV25-1; d_call: TRBD1; clone_size: few; j_call: TRBJ1-2
cdr3_aa: CASREESYEQYF; cdr3_nt: TGTGCCAGCAGAGAAGAATCCTACGAGCAGTACTTC; v_call: TRBV2; d_call: NA; clone_size: NA; j_call: TRBJ2-7
cdr3_aa: CACQLGGFGNEQFF; cdr3_nt: TGTGCCTGTCAGTTAGGGGGGTTCGGCAATGAGCAGTTCTTC; v_call: TRBV7-9; d_call: NA; clone_size: few; j_call: TRBJ2-1
cdr3_aa: CASSLDGGLDGYTF; cdr3_nt: TGTGCCAGCAGCCTGGATGGGGGATTGGATGGCTACACCTTC; v_call: TRBV5-4; d_call: NA; clone_size: NA; j_call: TRBJ1-2
cdr3_aa: CASSLQIRSSGNTIYF; cdr3_nt: TGTGCCAGCAGCTTACAAATACGAAGCTCTGGAAACACCATATATTTT; v_call: TRBV7-2; d_call: NA; clone_size: NA; j_call: TRBJ1-3
cdr3_aa: CASSASQRDTQYF; cdr3_nt: TGTGCCAGCAGCGCTAGCCAGAGAGATACGCAGTATTTT; v_call: TRBV6-5; d_call: NA; clone_size: NA; j_call: TRBJ2-3
cdr3_aa: CATDSGANVLTF; cdr3_nt: TGTGCCACCGATTCCGGGGCCAACGTCCTGACTTTC; v_call: TRBV28; d_call: NA; clone_size: NA; j_call: TRBJ2-6
cdr3_aa: CASSQGALKGFNQPQHF; cdr3_nt: TGTGCCAGCAGCCAGGGGGCCCTCAAGGGCTTTAATCAGCCCCAGCATTTT; v_call: TRBV4-2; d_call: NA; clone_size: once; j_call: TRBJ1-5
cdr3_aa: CASRGLSSGNTIYF; cdr3_nt: TGTGCCAGCAGGGGGTTAAGCTCTGGAAACACCATATATTTT; v_call: TRBV27; d_call: NA; clone_size: NA; j_call: TRBJ1-3
cdr3_aa: CASRMPADYGYTF; cdr3_nt: TGTGCCAGCCGCATGCCAGCAGACTATGGCTACACCTTC; v_call: TRBV2; d_call: NA; clone_size: NA; j_call: TRBJ1-2
cdr3_aa: CASSESRINYGYTF; cdr3_nt: TGTGCCAGCAGTGAGAGTCGGATAAACTATGGCTACACCTTC; v_call: TRBV2; d_call: NA; clone_size: few; j_call: TRBJ1-2
cdr3_aa: CASSLPGRGNQPQHF; cdr3_nt: TGTGCCAGCAGTTTACCGGGACGCGGCAATCAGCCCCAGCATTTT; v_call: TRBV28; d_call: NA; clone_size: few; j_call: TRBJ1-5
cdr3_aa: CASSFEGVGLVTGELFF; cdr3_nt: TGTGCCAGCAGCTTTGAAGGAGTAGGGTTAGTCACCGGGGAGCTGTTTTTT; v_call: TRBV5-5; d_call: NA; clone_size: NA; j_call: TRBJ2-2
cdr3_aa: CASSAGESTDTQYF; cdr3_nt: TGCGCCAGCAGCGCCGGTGAAAGCACAGATACGCAGTATTTT; v_call: TRBV5-1; d_call: NA; clone_size: NA; j_call: TRBJ2-3
cdr3_aa: CASSLDFSYEQYF; cdr3_nt: TGTGCCAGCAGCCTAGACTTTTCCTACGAGCAGTACTTC; v_call: TRBV9; d_call: NA; clone_size: many; j_call: TRBJ2-7
cdr3_aa: CASSTPMVVNEQFF; cdr3_nt: TGTGCCAGCAGCACCCCGATGGTGGTCAATGAGCAGTTCTTC; v_call: TRBV13; d_call: NA; clone_size: NA; j_call: TRBJ2-1
cdr3_aa: CASSFYRTDTQYF; cdr3_nt: TGTGCCAGCAGTTTTTACCGCACAGATACGCAGTATTTT; v_call: TRBV28; d_call: NA; clone_size: NA; j_call: TRBJ2-3
cdr3_aa: CAWSRRESNQPQHF; cdr3_nt: TGTGCCTGGAGTCGCAGGGAAAGCAATCAGCCCCAGCATTTT; v_call: TRBV30; d_call: NA; clone_size: NA; j_call: TRBJ1-5
cdr3_aa: CASSYNSYNEQFF; cdr3_nt: TGTGCCAGCTCTTATAACTCCTACAATGAGCAGTTCTTC; v_call: TRBV2; d_call: NA; clone_size: NA; j_call: TRBJ2-1
cdr3_aa: CASSQSPWTGGTGELFF; cdr3_nt: TGTGCCAGCAGCCAAAGTCCTTGGACAGGGGGCACCGGGGAGCTGTTTTTT; v_call: TRBV2; d_call: TRBD1; clone_size: NA; j_call: TRBJ2-2